This T cell receptor beta chain originates from a study of early T cells in non-severe SARS-CoV-2 infection. Across the whole study: Sequencing targeted bulk RNA from unsorted whole blood, leaving chains unpaired. Regarding the study as a whole: VDJdb-based annotation leaned toward anti-spike CD8 responses and missed private and CD4 specificities.

Unique molecular identifiers (one per individual cDNA molecule) were attached. TCRdb reprocessed the 5' RACE reads with MiXCR, giving one entry per CDR3 protein. The profile shows 75,000 or so distinct CDR3 sequences, more than 13% of them singletons. CDR3 length: 15 amino acids. Germline V gives CDR1 MDHEN, CDR2 SYDVKM. V lost 2 bases, J lost 1 base, and 10 bases lay in between. This clonotype was detected a few times. Its antigen is unknown. The chain is built from TRBV28 and TRBJ2-3, with D perhaps matching TRBD2 (5 bases). The sequencing input was whole blood. This TCR derives from an adult who was a healthcare worker with PCR-confirmed SARS-CoV-2 infection or an uninfected control (not recorded which). CDR3 nucleotides: TGTGCCAGCAGTTTAGGGCTAGCCGGCACAGATACGCAGTATTTT. Protein product: CASSLGLAGTDTQYF.